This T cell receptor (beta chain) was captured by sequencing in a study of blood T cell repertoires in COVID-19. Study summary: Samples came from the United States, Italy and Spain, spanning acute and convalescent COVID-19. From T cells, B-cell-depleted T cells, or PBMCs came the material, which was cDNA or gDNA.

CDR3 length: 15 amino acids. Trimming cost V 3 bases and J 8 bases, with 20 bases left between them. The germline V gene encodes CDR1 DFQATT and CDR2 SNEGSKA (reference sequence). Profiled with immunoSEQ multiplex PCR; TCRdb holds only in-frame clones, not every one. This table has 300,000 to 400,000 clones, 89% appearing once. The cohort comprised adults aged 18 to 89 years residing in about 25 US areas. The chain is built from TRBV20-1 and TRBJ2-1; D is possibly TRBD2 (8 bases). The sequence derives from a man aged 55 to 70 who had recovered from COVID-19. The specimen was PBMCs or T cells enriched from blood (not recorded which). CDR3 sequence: CSASATSGTGDEQFF. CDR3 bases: TGCAGTGCTAGTGCAACTAGCGGCACAGGGGATGAGCAGTTCTTC.